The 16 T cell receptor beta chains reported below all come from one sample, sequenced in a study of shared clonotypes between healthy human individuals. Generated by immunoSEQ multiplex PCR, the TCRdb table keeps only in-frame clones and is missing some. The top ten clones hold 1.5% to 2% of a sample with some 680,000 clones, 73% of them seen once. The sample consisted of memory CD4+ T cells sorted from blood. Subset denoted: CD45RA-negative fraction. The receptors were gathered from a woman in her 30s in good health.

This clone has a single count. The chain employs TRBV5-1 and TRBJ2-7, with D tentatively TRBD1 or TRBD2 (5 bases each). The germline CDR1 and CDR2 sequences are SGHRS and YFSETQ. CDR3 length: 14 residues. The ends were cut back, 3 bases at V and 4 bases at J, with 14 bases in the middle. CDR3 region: CASSSGASQYEQYF. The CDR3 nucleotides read TGCGCCAGCAGCTCCGGGGCCTCGCAGTACGAGCAGTACTTC.

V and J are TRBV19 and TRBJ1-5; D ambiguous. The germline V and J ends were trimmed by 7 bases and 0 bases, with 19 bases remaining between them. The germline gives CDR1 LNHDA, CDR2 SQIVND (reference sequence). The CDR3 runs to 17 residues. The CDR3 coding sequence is TGTGCCAGTAAAGAGTCCGGCAGCGGATATAGCAATCAGCCCCAGCATTTT. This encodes CASKESGSGYSNQPQHF. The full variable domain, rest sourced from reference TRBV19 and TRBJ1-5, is DGGITQSPKYLFRKEGQNVTLSCEQNLNHDAMYWYRQDPGQGLRLIYYSQIVNDFQKGDIAEGYSVSREKKESFPLTVTSAQKNPTAFYLCASKESGSGYSNQPQHFGDGTRLSIL.

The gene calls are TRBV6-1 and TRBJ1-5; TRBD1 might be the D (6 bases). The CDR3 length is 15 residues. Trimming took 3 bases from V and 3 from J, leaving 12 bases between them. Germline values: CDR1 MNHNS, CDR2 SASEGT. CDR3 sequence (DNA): TGTGCCAGCAGTGAGAGGGGGGGAGTCAATCAGCCCCAGCATTTT. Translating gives CASSERGGVNQPQHF.

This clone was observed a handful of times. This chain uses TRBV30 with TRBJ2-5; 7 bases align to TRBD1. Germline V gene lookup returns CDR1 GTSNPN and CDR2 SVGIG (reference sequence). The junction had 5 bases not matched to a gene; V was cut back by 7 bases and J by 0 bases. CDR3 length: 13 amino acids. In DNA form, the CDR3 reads TGTGCCTACCGGACAGGCAACCAAGAGACCCAGTACTTC. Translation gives CAYRTGNQETQYF.

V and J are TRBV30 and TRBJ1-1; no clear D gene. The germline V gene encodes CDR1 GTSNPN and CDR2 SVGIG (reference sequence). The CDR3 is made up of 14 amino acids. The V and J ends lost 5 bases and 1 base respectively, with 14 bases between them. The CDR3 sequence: CAWGVLHPNTEAFF. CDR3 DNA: TGTGCCTGGGGGGTCTTACATCCGAACACTGAAGCTTTCTTT.

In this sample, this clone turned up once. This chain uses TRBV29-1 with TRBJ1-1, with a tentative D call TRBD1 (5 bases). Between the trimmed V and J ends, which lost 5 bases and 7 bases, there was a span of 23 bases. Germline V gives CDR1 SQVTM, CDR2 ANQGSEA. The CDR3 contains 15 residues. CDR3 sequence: CSVSRAGLSRGEAFF. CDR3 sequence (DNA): TGCAGCGTTAGCCGGGCGGGGCTCAGTAGGGGTGAAGCTTTCTTT.

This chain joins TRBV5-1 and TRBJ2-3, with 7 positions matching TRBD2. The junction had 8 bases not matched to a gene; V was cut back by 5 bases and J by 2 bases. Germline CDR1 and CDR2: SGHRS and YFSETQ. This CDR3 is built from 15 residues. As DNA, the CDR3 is TGCGCCAGCAGTTCTGGGGGAGGGAACACAGATACGCAGTATTTT. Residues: CASSSGGGNTDTQYF.

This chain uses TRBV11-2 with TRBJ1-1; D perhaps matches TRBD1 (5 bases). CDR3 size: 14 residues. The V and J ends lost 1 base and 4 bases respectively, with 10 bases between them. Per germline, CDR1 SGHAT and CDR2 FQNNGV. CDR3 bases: TGTGCCAGCAGCTTAGCCAGGGAGGTCACTGAAGCTTTCTTT. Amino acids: CASSLAREVTEAFF.

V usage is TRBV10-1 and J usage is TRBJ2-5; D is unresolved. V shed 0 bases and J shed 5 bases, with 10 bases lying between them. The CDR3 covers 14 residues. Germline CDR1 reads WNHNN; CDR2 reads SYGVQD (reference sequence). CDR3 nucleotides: TGCGCCAGCAGTGAGTCGGGTAGGGTGGAGACCCAGTACTTC. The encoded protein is CASSESGRVETQYF.

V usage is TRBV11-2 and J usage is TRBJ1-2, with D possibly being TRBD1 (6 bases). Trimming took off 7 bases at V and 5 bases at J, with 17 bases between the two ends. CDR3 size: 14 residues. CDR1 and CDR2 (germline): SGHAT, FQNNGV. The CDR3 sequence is CASTTMRGGYGYTF. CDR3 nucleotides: TGTGCCAGCACCACAATGAGAGGGGGGTATGGCTACACCTTC.

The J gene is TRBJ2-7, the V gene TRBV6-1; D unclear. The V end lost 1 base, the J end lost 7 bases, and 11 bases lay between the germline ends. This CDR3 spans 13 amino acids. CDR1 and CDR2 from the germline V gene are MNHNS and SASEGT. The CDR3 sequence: CASSEGMFGEQYF. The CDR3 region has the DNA TGTGCCAGCAGTGAAGGAATGTTCGGGGAGCAGTACTTC.

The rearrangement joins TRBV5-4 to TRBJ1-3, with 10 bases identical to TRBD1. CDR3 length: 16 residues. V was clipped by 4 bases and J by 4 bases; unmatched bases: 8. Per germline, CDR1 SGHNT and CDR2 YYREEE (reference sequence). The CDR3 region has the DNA TGTGCCAGCAGCCGAGAGGGACAGGGGAGAGGAAACACCATATATTTT. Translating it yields CASSREGQGRGNTIYF.

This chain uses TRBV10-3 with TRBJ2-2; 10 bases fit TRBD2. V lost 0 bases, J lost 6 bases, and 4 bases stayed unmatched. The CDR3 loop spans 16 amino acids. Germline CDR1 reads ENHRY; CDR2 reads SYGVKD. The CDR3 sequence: CAISESLAGGAGELFF. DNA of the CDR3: TGTGCCATCAGTGAGTCGTTAGCGGGAGGTGCCGGGGAGCTGTTTTTT.

CDR3 in amino acids: CASSSVQATEAFF. Written as DNA, the CDR3 is TGTGCCAGCAGCTCCGTTCAGGCTACTGAAGCTTTCTTT. The chain links TRBV7-9 to TRBJ1-1; no clear D. V was clipped by 4 bases and J by 5 bases, with 11 bases between them. The CDR3 length is 13 residues. Germline CDR1 SEHNR, CDR2 FQNEAQ (reference sequence). Combining the CDR3 with reference TRBV7-9 and TRBJ1-1 gives the whole variable domain DTGVSQNPRHKITKRGQNVTFRCDPISEHNRLYWYRQTLGQGPEFLTYFQNEAQLEKSRLLSDRFSAERPKGSFSTLEIQRTEQGDSAMYLCASSSVQATEAFFGQGTRLTVV.

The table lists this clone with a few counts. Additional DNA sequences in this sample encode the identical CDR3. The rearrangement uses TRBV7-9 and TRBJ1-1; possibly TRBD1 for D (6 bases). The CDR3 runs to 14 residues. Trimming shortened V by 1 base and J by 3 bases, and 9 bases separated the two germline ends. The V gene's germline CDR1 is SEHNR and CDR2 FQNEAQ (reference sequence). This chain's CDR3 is CASSLGRGDTEAFF. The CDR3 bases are TGTGCCAGCAGCTTAGGCAGGGGTGACACTGAAGCTTTCTTT.

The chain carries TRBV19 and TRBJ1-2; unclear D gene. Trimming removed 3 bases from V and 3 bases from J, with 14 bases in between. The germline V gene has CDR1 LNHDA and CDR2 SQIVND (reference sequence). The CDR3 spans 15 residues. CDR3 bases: TGTGCCAGTAGTATTAGACGCGGCTCGGACTATGGCTACACCTTC. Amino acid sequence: CASSIRRGSDYGYTF.